Listed below are T cell receptor beta chains from one sample, sequenced in a study of blood T cell repertoires in COVID-19. Data came from immunoSEQ multiplex PCR; TCRdb stores just in-frame clones and leaves some out. The sample has around 320,000 clones; nearly 90% are singletons. Material for sequencing was PBMCs or T cells enriched from blood (not recorded which). Every receptor here comes from a woman younger than 30 with acute COVID-19. Each CDR3 is given with its conserved first and last residue. The order of the fields is J gene, V gene, CDR3 protein.

TRBJ2-3	TRBV7-3	CASSSLASTDTQYF
TRBJ1-2	TRBV7-9	CASSLGPYGYTF
TRBJ1-5	TRBV28	CASSHLGWTGTGDQPQHF
TRBJ2-7	TRBV7-9	CASSLETGSSYEQYF
TRBJ2-7	TRBV28	CASNTISGAIHEQYF
TRBJ1-2	TRBV2	CASSTDYGYTF
TRBJ1-4	TRBV25-1	CASRGGSEKLFF
TRBJ1-5	TRBV28	CASSTRIQGKTQPQHF
TRBJ2-1	TRBV9	CASSPPSVTSGQQFF
TRBJ1-1	TRBV7-3	CASSIQNTEAFF
TRBJ1-5	TRBV5-5	CASSLGTPYSNQPQHF
TRBJ2-1	TRBV28	CASSFSGSNYEQFF
TRBJ2-1	TRBV5-5	CASTPGERGRNEQFF
TRBJ2-6	TRBV5-1	CASSLQTGTGANVLTF
TRBJ2-5	TRBV24-1	CATSDPSGQETQYF
TRBJ1-2	TRBV2	CASVQGARYGYTF
TRBJ2-1	TRBV9	CASSDRGFSNEQFF
TRBJ1-4	TRBV6-1	CASSEAGGANEKLFF
TRBJ2-1	TRBV18	CASSPPSLAAYNEQFF
TRBJ2-1	TRBV5-1	CASSLEAGMDEQFF
TRBJ1-6	TRBV18	CASSPPLSQGGNSPLHF
TRBJ2-3	TRBV7-3	CASSALPGSGTDTQYF
TRBJ2-1	TRBV27	CASFGGVDSYNEQFF
TRBJ2-7	TRBV11-3	CASSSTHRGKVYEQYF
TRBJ1-4	TRBV15	CATSRSTGRGNEKLFF
TRBJ1-1	TRBV4-1	CASSQNLGQGGNTEAFF
TRBJ2-5	TRBV11-3	CASSLDRVSGGQETQYF
TRBJ2-3	TRBV5-1	CASSRPGTRATDTQYF
TRBJ2-3	TRBV5-1	CASSQKRDSLTDTQYF
TRBJ2-2	TRBV18	CASSTGDNTGELFF
TRBJ2-7	TRBV12-3/TRBV12-4	CASRFTVGHEQYF
TRBJ1-1	TRBV9	CASSPRAGLNTEAFF
TRBJ2-6	TRBV5-1	CASRDRGRSGANVLTF
TRBJ2-5	TRBV27	CASSRTGGPQSRQETQYF
TRBJ1-2	TRBV7-9	CASNKQGEDGYTF
TRBJ1-4	TRBV7-9	CASSLEGAGGEKLFF
TRBJ2-1	TRBV14	CASSYYQEGLAGDNEQFF
TRBJ2-7	TRBV19	CASRADRGVGEQYF
TRBJ1-5	TRBV29-1	CSVVEGATDQPQHF
TRBJ1-6	TRBV5-1	CASSLTGGASSPLHF
TRBJ2-3	TRBV11-3	CASSLGGGVTDTQYF
TRBJ1-6	TRBV27	CASRPQGADSPLHF
TRBJ2-2	TRBV11-1	CASSLGANTGELFF
TRBJ2-3	TRBV11-1	CASSLSSGGFTDTQYF
TRBJ2-5	TRBV27	CASSFEGAGLGTQYF
TRBJ2-7	TRBV11-2	CASSSGGGISQYF
TRBJ1-1	TRBV7-9	CASSPDSMNTEAFF
TRBJ2-7	TRBV11-3	CASSLRWTGGEQYF
TRBJ2-7	TRBV10-3	CAISPSDRGIGEQYF
TRBJ2-3	TRBV5-1	CASSLASNPGDTQYF
TRBJ2-1	TRBV2	CASSSLGRDGGNEQFF
TRBJ1-2	TRBV28	CASSSPRTGGYTF
TRBJ1-1	TRBV3-1/TRBV3-2	CASSQVGQRTEAFF
TRBJ1-6	TRBV28	CASSEDRAYNSPLHF